The 22 T cell receptor beta chains below come from one sample, sequenced in a study of blood T cell repertoires in COVID-19. Produced via immunoSEQ multiplex PCR; TCRdb's table is partial and in-frame only. Among 150,000 to 200,000 clones listed, more than 65% were seen once. Source material: PBMCs or T cells enriched from blood (not recorded which). Source of these receptors: a man in his fifties who had recovered from COVID-19.

This CDR3 reads CASSTSGVHTGELFF. CDR3 nucleotides: TGCGCCAGCAGCACAAGCGGGGTCCACACCGGGGAGCTGTTTTTT. The chain uses TRBV5-1 and TRBJ2-2, with 7 nucleotides matching TRBD2. The V and J ends lost 4 bases and 3 bases, in that order; junction bases with no gene match: 6. Germline lookup yields CDR1 SGHRS and CDR2 YFSETQ. The CDR3 covers 15 residues. The entire variable domain, with the rest obtained from reference TRBV5-1 and TRBJ2-2, is as follows: KAGVTQTPRYLIKTRGQQVTLSCSPISGHRSVSWYQQTPGQGLQFLFEYFSETQRNKGNFPGRFSGRQFSNSRSEMNVSTLELGDSALYLCASSTSGVHTGELFFGEGSRLTVL.

V gene TRBV6-5 combines with J gene TRBJ1-1; D unresolved. V lost 6 bases, J lost 0 bases, and 8 bases lay in between. The germline CDR1 and CDR2 sequences are MNHEY and SVGAGI. The length of the CDR3 is 13 residues. CDR3 in amino acids: CASRPGLNTEAFF. The CDR3 DNA sequence: TGTGCCAGCAGACCAGGCTTGAACACTGAAGCTTTCTTT.

The chain combines TRBV2 with TRBJ2-6; 8 positions agree with TRBD1. The J segment lost 1 base and the V segment lost 7 bases, leaving 6 bases of the junction unmatched. Germline assignment: CDR1 SNHLY and CDR2 FYNNEI. The CDR3 runs 16 residues. This CDR3 is CASTRDRPSGANVLTF. The CDR3 coding sequence is TGTGCCAGCACCAGGGACAGGCCTTCTGGGGCCAACGTCCTGACTTTC. Variable domain in full (rest from reference TRBV2 and TRBJ2-6): EPEVTQTPSHQVTQMGQEVILRCVPISNHLYFYWYRQILGQKVEFLVSFYNNEISEKSEIFDDQFSVERPDGSNFTLKIRSTKLEDSAMYFCASTRDRPSGANVLTFGAGSRLTVL.

This chain connects TRBV12-5 to TRBJ2-3; 13 bases are shared with TRBD2. The CDR3 has 15 residues. In germline, CDR1 is LGHNT, CDR2 FRNRAP. The ends lost 6 bases at V and 7 bases at J; junction bases unmatched: 7. The CDR3 loop reads CASGRTSGGRYTQYF. The CDR3 region has the DNA TGTGCTAGTGGCCGGACTAGCGGGGGCCGGTATACGCAGTATTTT. Supplemented by reference TRBV12-5 and TRBJ2-3, the full variable domain reads DARVTQTPRHKVTEMGQEVTMRCQPILGHNTVFWYRQTMMQGLELLAYFRNRAPLDDSGMPKDRFSAEMPDATLATLKIQPSEPRDSAVYFCASGRTSGGRYTQYFGPGTRLTVL.

J is TRBJ2-1 and V is TRBV6-5; 7 bases line up with TRBD1. In germline, CDR1 is MNHEY, CDR2 SVGAGI. CDR3 size: 15 residues. The ends lost 5 bases at V and 10 bases at J; junction bases unmatched: 14. In nucleotides, the CDR3 is TGTGCCAGCAGTCAACTGGGGACAGACAACCGGGAGCAGTTCTTC. Its translation: CASSQLGTDNREQFF.

This chain links TRBV6-5 with TRBJ2-1; TRBD2 is a possible D gene (6 bases). Trimming left V 2 bases short and J 7 bases short, with 15 bases between. CDR1 and CDR2 (germline): MNHEY, SVGAGI. CDR3 length: 15 amino acids. The CDR3, as DNA: TGTGCCAGCAGTTACAGGGGAAGCGGAGGGAATGAGCAGTTCTTC. It codes for CASSYRGSGGNEQFF.

This sequence joins TRBV3-1 (or the pseudogene TRBV3-2) and TRBJ2-1, with 8 bases aligning to TRBD1. This CDR3 contains 16 residues. The germline V gene encodes CDR1 LGHDT and CDR2 YNNKEL (reference sequence). V was clipped by 0 bases and J by 5 bases; unmatched bases: 6. CDR3 region: CASSQESGGRNNEQFF. The CDR3 DNA reads TGTGCCAGCAGCCAAGAGTCAGGGGGCAGAAACAATGAGCAGTTCTTC.

The rearrangement uses TRBV6-5 and TRBJ1-6; D is uncertain. Germline CDR1 reads MNHEY; CDR2 reads SVGAGI. The CDR3 is made up of 15 amino acids. The V end was cut by 2 bases, the J end by 1 base, with 6 bases between. The CDR3 sequence: CASSYGSSYNSPLHF. DNA for the CDR3: TGTGCCAGCAGTTACGGCAGTTCCTATAATTCACCCCTCCACTTT.

This clone was detected once. This chain uses TRBV5-1 with TRBJ2-1, with 9 bases lining up with TRBD1. Trimming took 4 bases from V and 7 from J; bases not matched to a gene: 3. This CDR3 is built from 13 residues. Germline V gene data show CDR1 as SGHRS and CDR2 as YFSETQ. The CDR3 region has the DNA TGCGCCAGCAGCGTCGACAGGGGGAATGAGCAGTTCTTC. Protein product: CASSVDRGNEQFF. The full variable domain, its missing parts supplied by reference TRBV5-1 and TRBJ2-1, is KAGVTQTPRYLIKTRGQQVTLSCSPISGHRSVSWYQQTPGQGLQFLFEYFSETQRNKGNFPGRFSGRQFSNSRSEMNVSTLELGDSALYLCASSVDRGNEQFFGPGTRLTVL.

The chain carries TRBV7-8 and TRBJ2-2; 8 bases are a match to TRBD1. There are 14 residues in the CDR3. The junction had 4 bases not matched to a gene; V was cut back by 3 bases and J by 7 bases. The germline gives CDR1 SGHVS, CDR2 FQNEAQ. The CDR3 protein is CASSFRGHIGELFF. The CDR3 nucleotides are TGTGCCAGCAGCTTCAGGGGGCATATCGGGGAGCTGTTTTTT.

The chain uses TRBV18 and TRBJ2-7; 9 bases are a match to TRBD1. The germline gives CDR1 KGHSH, CDR2 LQKENI. There are 14 residues in the CDR3. The V gene end was trimmed by 3 bases and the J gene end by 3 bases; junction bases not matched to a gene: 3. CDR3 sequence reads: CASSPGQGLYEQYF. CDR3 in DNA: TGTGCCAGCTCACCGGGACAGGGCCTCTACGAGCAGTACTTC.

The chain uses TRBV5-1 and TRBJ2-5; D possibly corresponds to TRBD1 (5 bases). CDR1 is SGHRS and CDR2 is YFSETQ in the germline V gene. The ends were cut back, 0 bases at V and 3 bases at J, with 9 bases in the middle. The CDR3 loop spans 14 amino acids. The CDR3 nucleotides are TGCGCCAGCAGCTTGGGACCAGGGAAAGAGACCCAGTACTTC. Its translation: CASSLGPGKETQYF.

This chain joins TRBV5-1 and TRBJ2-5; the D gene is possibly TRBD1 (6 bases). CDR3 length: 13 amino acids. Per germline, CDR1 SGHRS and CDR2 YFSETQ. V lost 4 bases and J lost 5, with 12 bases in between. The CDR3 loop reads CASSRDTQETQYF. In DNA, the CDR3 is TGCGCCAGCAGCCGGGACACTCAGGAGACCCAGTACTTC.

The chain has TRBV6-6 and TRBJ2-1, with D maybe TRBD1 (6 bases). This CDR3 is built from 15 residues. Germline V gene lookup returns CDR1 MNHNY and CDR2 SVGAGI (reference sequence). V dropped 8 bases and J dropped 4 bases, with 18 bases sitting between them. The CDR3 DNA reads as TGTGCCAGCGGCGGTCTCCATCAGGGGTACAATGAGCAGTTCTTC. Amino acids: CASGGLHQGYNEQFF.

The sample holds one count of this clone. The chain uses TRBV3-1 (or the pseudogene TRBV3-2) and TRBJ2-7; TRBD2 agrees at 11 bases. Germline V gives CDR1 LGHDT, CDR2 YNNKEL (reference sequence). V trimming: 4 bases; J trimming: 5 bases; junction bases outside the gene matches: 7. CDR3 length: 15 residues. The CDR3 DNA reads TGTGCCAGCAGCCGAGGGACTAGCGGACCAGACGAGCAGTACTTC. Protein: CASSRGTSGPDEQYF.

This clone was detected only once. The chain carries TRBV2 and TRBJ1-1; 8 positions match TRBD1. Germline assignment: CDR1 SNHLY and CDR2 FYNNEI. This CDR3 region has 13 residues. V gave up 5 bases and J gave up 4 bases; unmatched junction bases: 3. As DNA, the CDR3 is TGTGCCAGCAGTCGACAGGGGATCACTGAAGCTTTCTTT. As protein: CASSRQGITEAFF.

The chain combines TRBV4-1 with TRBJ1-2, with TRBD1 identical over 7 bases. Unmatched junction bases numbered 3, after V lost 5 bases and J lost 3 bases. CDR1 is MGHRA, CDR2 YSYEKL, per germline. The CDR3 has 13 residues. The CDR3 coding sequence is TGCGCCAGCAGCAGAGACAGGGACTATGGCTACACCTTC. Protein sequence: CASSRDRDYGYTF.

The chain joins TRBV11-2 to TRBJ1-3, with D tentatively TRBD1 (5 bases). The germline V gene has CDR1 SGHAT and CDR2 FQNNGV. The V gene lost 5 bases and the J gene lost 0 bases, with 14 bases spanning the gap. There are 16 residues in the CDR3. CDR3 region: CASSREWGSSGNTIYF. The CDR3 DNA reads TGTGCCAGCAGCCGAGAGTGGGGCTCCTCTGGAAACACCATATATTTT.

The V call is TRBV5-1, the J call TRBJ2-6, with D tentatively TRBD2 (5 bases). Germline CDR1 is SGHRS and CDR2 is YFSETQ. The CDR3 is 15 residues long. V lost 1 base and J 1 base, leaving 6 bases between the germline ends. In DNA, the CDR3 is TGCGCCAGCAGCTTGTCGGGGTCTGGGGCCAACGTCCTGACTTTC. Translating gives CASSLSGSGANVLTF.

This chain links TRBV11-2 with TRBJ2-2, with D perhaps TRBD2 (6 bases). Germline V lookup: CDR1 SGHAT, CDR2 FQNNGV. The CDR3 loop spans 17 amino acids. Trimming cost V 1 base and J 4 bases, with 16 bases left between them. CDR3 sequence reads: CASSLVDMRGSTGELFF. CDR3 DNA: TGTGCCAGCAGCTTAGTAGACATGCGGGGCTCCACCGGGGAGCTGTTTTTT.

The rearrangement links TRBV9 to TRBJ1-4; 9 bases align to TRBD1. CDR1 is SGDLS and CDR2 is YYNGEE in the germline V gene. The V and J ends lost 4 bases and 4 bases, in that order; junction bases with no gene match: 5. The CDR3 has 15 amino acids. As DNA, the CDR3 is TGTGCCAGCAGCCCCCCGGGACAGGGTAATGAAAAACTGTTTTTT. Translated, it gives CASSPPGQGNEKLFF. The variable domain in full, with the rest retrieved from reference TRBV9 and TRBJ1-4, is DSGVTQTPKHLITATGQRVTLRCSPRSGDLSVYWYQQSLDQGLQFLIQYYNGEERAKGNILERFSAQQFPDLHSELNLSSLELGDSALYFCASSPPGQGNEKLFFGSGTQLSVL.

The rearrangement links TRBV18 to TRBJ2-4; D may be TRBD2 (6 bases). In germline, CDR1 is KGHSH, CDR2 LQKENI. This CDR3 spans 15 amino acids. V was pared by 3 bases and J by 2 bases, with 11 bases between. The CDR3 sequence is CASSPEGLTKNIQYF. The CDR3 nucleotides read TGTGCCAGCTCACCGGAGGGTCTGACCAAAAACATTCAGTACTTC. Together with reference TRBV18 and TRBJ2-4, the CDR3 gives the full variable domain: NAGVMQNPRHLVRRRGQEARLRCSPMKGHSHVYWYRQLPEEGLKFMVYLQKENIIDESGMPKERFSAEFPKEGPSILRIQQVVRGDSAAYFCASSPEGLTKNIQYFGAGTRLSVL.